This TCR beta chain was captured by sequencing in a study of beta chain features in type 1 diabetes. About the research overall: There were approximately 100 million sorted cells examined across all samples. Broader study findings: VDJ junctions from type 1 diabetes patients carried fewer insertions and larger deletions. cDNA-based reads could over-represent cells with high TCR expression.

Germline V gene sequence: CDR1 SGHTA, CDR2 FQGNSA. After removal of 1 base from V and 6 bases from J, the junction contained 8 bases not matched to a gene. The CDR3 extends over 16 amino acids. As to this clone: Its antigen is still unknown.

Since all of the isolated RNA was reverse transcribed, expressed TCRB transcripts were what got sequenced. Naive, central memory and regulatory T cell samples averaged around 3.8 million reads. Method: immunoSEQ multiplex PCR; TCRdb's copy keeps in-frame clones and lacks some. The repertoire holds hundreds of thousands of clones, with about 16% as singletons. The origin of this receptor is a man between 18 and 29 years old in good health. Sample: naive CD4+ T cells from blood. The genes are TRBV7-2 and TRBJ2-1; 8 bases line up with TRBD2. The CDR3 loop reads CASSLVGGRSGNEQFF. CDR3 DNA sequence: TGTGCCAGCAGCTTAGTCGGCGGGAGGTCGGGCAATGAGCAGTTCTTC.